The present T cell receptor (beta chain) was sequenced within a study of OX40 agonist ivuxolimab in advanced cancers. Turning to the study itself: Six ivuxolimab dose levels, 0.01 to 10 mg/kg, were given intravenously every 2 weeks. Study conclusions and caveats: Fewer expanded clones were found on average in CD4+ than in CD8+ T cells.

Points on this clone: Antigen specificity is unknown.

Germline V gene sequence: CDR1 SEHNR, CDR2 FQNEAQ (reference sequence). V was shortened by 7 bases and J by 1 base, with 16 bases between the two germline ends. The CDR3 consists of 15 residues. Sequenced by immunoSEQ multiplex PCR; TCRdb stores in-frame clones only, minus some. Of some 58,000 clones listed, less than 90% were seen once; the top ten hold about 0.73%. The chain employs TRBV7-9 and TRBJ2-5; tentative D call: TRBD2 (5 bases). This receptor was obtained from an adult with an advanced solid tumor such as melanoma, head and neck, liver or kidney cancer. The material was CD4+ or CD8+ T cells sorted from blood, obtained in a trial of the OX40 agonist ivuxolimab. The CDR3 nucleotides are TGTGCCAGCACCCCGGGGTCCAGCGGCCAAGAGACCCAGTACTTC. Translation gives CASTPGSSGQETQYF.